A selection of T cell receptor beta chains follows, all from one sample in a study of persistence of HIV-infected CD4 T cells. TCRdb's table, derived via immunoSEQ multiplex PCR, lists solely in-frame clones and lacks some. The sample includes under 20,000 clones, 65% of them seen just once. These receptors lack a known antigen. The source material was CD4+ T cells sorted from PBMCs after approximately 19-hour stimulation, sampled from a patient who received antiretroviral therapy. The source is an adult woman with HIV who was CMV-seropositive. Each CDR3 is given with its conserved first and last residue. D genes are given only for firm matches. Not all rows give a size; the values are once, few, many and, for expanded clones, a class.

size: .
V: TRBV7-8
D: .
J: TRBJ1-3
DNA: TGTGCCAGCAGCCCGGGGGGGGGCTACTCTGGAAACACCATATATTTT
CDR3: CASSPGGGYSGNTIYF

size: .
V: TRBV6-5
D: TRBD2
J: TRBJ2-7
DNA: TGTGCCAGCAATACACTAGCGGGGGGAATCGAGCAGTACTTC
CDR3: CASNTLAGGIEQYF

size: once
V: TRBV5-1
D: .
J: TRBJ1-1
DNA: TGCGCCAGCAGCTTAACGGGTTCACACACTGAAGCTTTCTTT
CDR3: CASSLTGSHTEAFF

size: few
V: TRBV4-1
D: TRBD2
J: TRBJ2-2
DNA: TGCGCCAGCAGCCACCCCGCCCGGGGGGGTAACACCGGGGAGCTGTTTTTT
CDR3: CASSHPARGGNTGELFF

size: .
V: TRBV10-3
D: .
J: TRBJ2-1
DNA: TGTGCCACCCTCCAGGGGACCAGCTCCTACAATGAGCAGTTCTTC
CDR3: CATLQGTSSYNEQFF

size: .
V: TRBV10-3
D: .
J: TRBJ2-3
DNA: TGTGCCATCAGTGACAAGGCCCGCGGGGATACGCAGTATTTT
CDR3: CAISDKARGDTQYF

size: few
V: TRBV4-2
D: .
J: TRBJ1-5
DNA: TGTGCCAGCAGTCAGGTGGACAGCCGCAATCAGCCCCAGCATTTT
CDR3: CASSQVDSRNQPQHF

size: .
V: TRBV9
D: TRBD2
J: TRBJ2-6
DNA: TGTGCCAGCAGCCCCCGACTAGCGGGGGGTTCTGGGGCCAACGTCCTGACTTTC
CDR3: CASSPRLAGGSGANVLTF

size: .
V: TRBV12-5
D: .
J: TRBJ2-5
DNA: TGTGCTAGTGGTTCTTATCCGGGGGTAGAGACCCAGTACTTC
CDR3: CASGSYPGVETQYF

size: .
V: TRBV7-3
D: TRBD2
J: TRBJ2-1
DNA: TGTGCCAGCAGCCGTAGCGGGGCTGGGAATGAGCAGTTCTTC
CDR3: CASSRSGAGNEQFF

size: few
V: TRBV9
D: .
J: TRBJ2-1
DNA: TGTGCCAGCAGCCCTAGGACAGCGTACAATGAGCAGTTCTTC
CDR3: CASSPRTAYNEQFF

size: .
V: TRBV5-1
D: .
J: TRBJ1-1
DNA: TGCGCCAGCAGCCACTCCGAGGGGGTGGAAGCTTTCTTT
CDR3: CASSHSEGVEAFF

size: medium-sized
V: TRBV19
D: .
J: TRBJ1-5
DNA: TGTGCCTCCGGGGGGGCCTCCCGGCCCCAGCATTTT
CDR3: CASGGASRPQHF

size: .
V: TRBV10-2
D: TRBD2
J: TRBJ2-2
DNA: TGCGCCAGCAGACCCGACTTGAGCGGGGGCTACACCGGGGAGCTGTTTTTT
CDR3: CASRPDLSGGYTGELFF

size: .
V: TRBV6-5
D: .
J: TRBJ1-4
DNA: TGTGCCAGCAGTCCCGCGGGCTCAAGGAGTGAAAAACTGTTTTTT
CDR3: CASSPAGSRSEKLFF

size: once
V: TRBV3-1/TRBV3-2
D: .
J: TRBJ2-5
DNA: TGTGCCAGCAGCCCGCCTAGCGTGCAGACCCAGTACTTC
CDR3: CASSPPSVQTQYF

size: .
V: TRBV10-3
D: .
J: TRBJ1-2
DNA: TGTGCCATCAGTGAGTCGAGAGCTATGGAAGTTGGCTACACCTTC
CDR3: CAISESRAMEVGYTF

size: .
V: TRBV7-3
D: .
J: TRBJ1-1
DNA: TGTGCCAGCAGCTTAGTCGGTCTCGGCAGTGGCACTGAAGCTTTCTTT
CDR3: CASSLVGLGSGTEAFF

size: .
V: TRBV3-1/TRBV3-2
D: TRBD1
J: TRBJ1-1
DNA: TGTGCCAGCACCAAACAGGGGGGTCACACTGAAGCTTTCTTT
CDR3: CASTKQGGHTEAFF

size: .
V: TRBV19
D: TRBD1
J: TRBJ1-1
DNA: TGTGCCAGTTCCCGGGACAGGGGGCTGATCGGCACTGAAGCTTTCTTT
CDR3: CASSRDRGLIGTEAFF

size: .
V: TRBV18
D: .
J: TRBJ1-1
DNA: TGTGCCAGCTCACCAGGATTTTTGGGGACTGAAGCTTTCTTT
CDR3: CASSPGFLGTEAFF

size: .
V: TRBV7-3
D: .
J: TRBJ1-6
DNA: TGTGCCAGCAGCTTAAACCCCGCTGGGGGGCTCGAACCCCTCCACTTT
CDR3: CASSLNPAGGLEPLHF

size: .
V: TRBV5-8
D: .
J: TRBJ1-1
DNA: TGTGCCAGCAGCGCTGACACTGGCTGGGGCGGTGAAGCTTTCTTT
CDR3: CASSADTGWGGEAFF

size: .
V: TRBV10-3
D: TRBD1
J: TRBJ1-2
DNA: TGTGCCATCAGTGAGCCGAACAGGGGATGGGGCTACACCTTC
CDR3: CAISEPNRGWGYTF

size: .
V: TRBV5-6
D: .
J: TRBJ2-7
DNA: TGTGCCAGCAGCTGGCGGAGGGGGGGCGAGCAGTACTTC
CDR3: CASSWRRGGEQYF

size: .
V: TRBV2
D: .
J: TRBJ2-6
DNA: TGTGCCAGCACTCAGGGGGGCTCTGGGGCCAACGTCCTGACTTTC
CDR3: CASTQGGSGANVLTF

size: .
V: TRBV30
D: .
J: TRBJ2-5
DNA: TGTGCCTGCCCCCTCAGGAGCCAAGAGACCCAGTACTTC
CDR3: CACPLRSQETQYF

size: few
V: TRBV5-8
D: .
J: TRBJ1-5
DNA: TGTGCCAGCAGCTTGGATACCGGGTGGGGGAATCAGCCCCAGCATTTT
CDR3: CASSLDTGWGNQPQHF

size: .
V: TRBV19
D: .
J: TRBJ1-1
DNA: TGTGCCAGTAGTATAGGAGCGGTGGAACATGAAGCTTTCTTT
CDR3: CASSIGAVEHEAFF

size: .
V: TRBV6-5
D: .
J: TRBJ2-2
DNA: TGTGCCAGCAGTTTCGGTATGAGGACCGGGGAGCTGTTTTTT
CDR3: CASSFGMRTGELFF

size: .
V: TRBV10-1
D: .
J: TRBJ2-5
DNA: TGCGCCAGCAGTGACTGGGAGACCCAGTACTTC
CDR3: CASSDWETQYF

size: .
V: TRBV7-9
D: .
J: TRBJ2-1
DNA: TGTGCCAGCAGCTTAGCTGGGGTAGGGCAGTTCTTC
CDR3: CASSLAGVGQFF

size: .
V: TRBV24-1
D: .
J: TRBJ2-1
DNA: TGTGCCACCAGTGATAGGGTAGGGGGCTACAATGAGCAGTTCTTC
CDR3: CATSDRVGGYNEQFF

size: .
V: TRBV4-2
D: .
J: TRBJ2-2
DNA: TGTGCCAGCAGCTATACAGGGACCACCGGGGAGCTGTTTTTT
CDR3: CASSYTGTTGELFF

size: few
V: TRBV5-6
D: .
J: TRBJ2-5
DNA: TGTGCCAGCAGCTTGGGTGTTCGCCAAGAGACCCAGTACTTC
CDR3: CASSLGVRQETQYF

size: .
V: TRBV20-1
D: .
J: TRBJ1-1
DNA: TGCAGTGCCAGTGGGAACACTGAAGCTTTCTTT
CDR3: CSASGNTEAFF

size: .
V: TRBV6-2/TRBV6-3
D: .
J: TRBJ1-3
DNA: TGTGCCAGCATCCCCACGGTACTTGGAAACACCATATATTTT
CDR3: CASIPTVLGNTIYF

size: .
V: TRBV30
D: .
J: TRBJ1-1
DNA: TGTGCCTGGACCCGTGACAGACGGAACACTGAAGCTTTCTTT
CDR3: CAWTRDRRNTEAFF

size: few
V: TRBV15
D: TRBD1
J: TRBJ2-2
DNA: TGTGCCACCAGGACGAACAGGGGCACCGGGGAGCTGTTTTTT
CDR3: CATRTNRGTGELFF

size: .
V: TRBV27
D: .
J: TRBJ2-2
DNA: TGTGCCAGCAGTTATAGGAGCTTAAACACCGGGGAGCTGTTTTTT
CDR3: CASSYRSLNTGELFF

size: few
V: TRBV5-1
D: .
J: TRBJ2-5
DNA: TGCGCCAGCAGCATTGGGACGGCAGAGACCCAGTACTTC
CDR3: CASSIGTAETQYF

size: .
V: TRBV19
D: .
J: TRBJ2-1
DNA: TGTGCCAGTAGTATGGGTAGCGGTTACAATGAGCAGTTCTTC
CDR3: CASSMGSGYNEQFF

size: .
V: TRBV10-2
D: .
J: TRBJ1-5
DNA: TGCGCCAGCAGTGAGAGGGATCAGCCCCAGCATTTT
CDR3: CASSERDQPQHF

size: medium-sized
V: TRBV25-1
D: .
J: TRBJ1-3
DNA: TGTGCCAGCAGTGAATTAGGACACTTAAGCTCTGGAAACACCATATATTTT
CDR3: CASSELGHLSSGNTIYF

size: .
V: TRBV7-9
D: .
J: TRBJ1-6
DNA: TGTGCCAGCAGCTCCAGTGGTCAAGTCTATAATTCACCCCTCCACTTT
CDR3: CASSSSGQVYNSPLHF

size: once
V: TRBV10-3
D: .
J: TRBJ1-6
DNA: TGTGCCATCAGCCCCTCTGGACCGAGCTCCTATAATTCACCCCTCCACTTT
CDR3: CAISPSGPSSYNSPLHF

size: .
V: TRBV6-5
D: .
J: TRBJ2-7
DNA: TGTGCCAGCAGTTATGGTGGGGCAGGCTACGAGCAGTACTTC
CDR3: CASSYGGAGYEQYF

size: .
V: TRBV6-5
D: .
J: TRBJ1-1
DNA: TGTGCCAGCAGCCCGCCCGGGATGAACACTGAAGCTTTCTTT
CDR3: CASSPPGMNTEAFF

size: few
V: TRBV28
D: .
J: TRBJ2-5
DNA: TGTGCCAGCAGTGACTTGCGAGAGACCCAGTACTTC
CDR3: CASSDLRETQYF

size: .
V: TRBV2
D: .
J: TRBJ1-1
DNA: TGTGCCAGCAGTGAAGACAGGGTAGGGAACACTGAAGCTTTCTTT
CDR3: CASSEDRVGNTEAFF

size: .
V: TRBV28
D: .
J: TRBJ1-6
DNA: TGTGCCAGCAGTTTTAGGCAGGGTTCTAATTCACCCCTCCACTTT
CDR3: CASSFRQGSNSPLHF